This T cell receptor beta chain was profiled in a study of shared T cell receptors in the human thymus (dated by TCRdb to about 2021). Broadly, across the study: The study investigated the way shared, self-reactive T-cell receptor alpha chains are produced in the human thymus.

Of note for this clone: Its antigen target is currently unknown. It has no much larger one-base neighbor in the sample; base qualities were not kept.

At the junction V is shortened by 5 bases and J by 9 bases; bases outside the gene matches: 17. Measured from the cysteine to the phenylalanine, the CDR3 is 17 residues long. Only the CDR3 DNA is retained, 51 bases long and in frame from the first base. CDR1 WSHSY and CDR2 SAAADI were looked up in the germline V gene. The library was built by means of the immunoSEQ multiplex PCR assay. Not all clones reach the TCRdb copy of this immuneACCESS table, which keeps in-frame sequences only. Checked studies attribute under half of the gap to unresolved V genes and leave the rest unexplained. This sample holds hundreds of thousands of clones; approximately 87% were observed only once. The biggest ten clones account for approximately 0.011% of the sample. This sample was shared with a second study, whose subject was human thymus T cells. The second paper further reports: Donors were immunologically healthy infants undergoing open corrective cardiac surgery for congenital heart defects in Finland. Thymus tissue was collected as surgical resects that were removed during corrective cardiac surgery. Biased V and J gene segment usage appeared to be present in both thymic and peripheral blood repertoires. According to the related research, thymic TCR repertoires were highly overlapping among unrelated individuals. The study used seven to nine infant thymus samples plus four related peripheral blood samples to characterize TCR alpha and beta repertoires. Donor ages ranging from about 7 to 250 days were recorded, and several male and a couple of female infants were included in the cohort. Thymocytes were released mechanically from tissue and stored at -70 °C as pellets of about 8.5-31 million cells. Genomic DNA was extracted from frozen cell pellets with a QIAsymphony instrument. Using the immunoSEQ multiplex PCR assay, the TCRB and TCRAD loci were amplified from a standardized quantity of quality-controlled genomic DNA. Amplicons spanned the V(D)J region at a length sufficient to cover the CDR3 and identify V and J genes. The amplicons were sequenced on an Illumina platform via the commercial immunoSEQ service. Primer bias and sequencing errors were corrected as previously described, and TCRAD and TCRB were defined on the basis of the IMGT database. immunoSEQ Analyzer 3.0 and VDJTools were used for repertoire analysis, which covered basic statistics, V/J segment usage, diversity estimates, rarefaction and pairwise overlap. Diversity was estimated with Chao1, ChaoE, Efron-Thisted, Shannon and inverse Simpson indices, and also on datasets down-sampled to the smallest sample. Repertoire overlap was determined by strict matching of CDR3 nucleotide sequence, V gene and J gene, and Jaccard-based multidimensional scaling clustering was applied. On average, thymus samples yielded roughly 770,000 unique TCRB clonotypes, whereas blood samples yielded about 84,000.

The chain is made from TRBV10-2 and TRBJ2-7, and TRBD2 aligns with 12 junction nucleotides. Sequenced sample: thymocytes. The sequence derives from a boy under three years old with a congenital heart defect. Donor details come from another sample of the same person, matched by shared clones. In nucleotides, the sequence is TGCGCCAGCAGTAAACCGGGACTAGCGGGTCCTGAAGGGGGGCAGTACTTC. This is translated as CASSKPGLAGPEGGQYF.